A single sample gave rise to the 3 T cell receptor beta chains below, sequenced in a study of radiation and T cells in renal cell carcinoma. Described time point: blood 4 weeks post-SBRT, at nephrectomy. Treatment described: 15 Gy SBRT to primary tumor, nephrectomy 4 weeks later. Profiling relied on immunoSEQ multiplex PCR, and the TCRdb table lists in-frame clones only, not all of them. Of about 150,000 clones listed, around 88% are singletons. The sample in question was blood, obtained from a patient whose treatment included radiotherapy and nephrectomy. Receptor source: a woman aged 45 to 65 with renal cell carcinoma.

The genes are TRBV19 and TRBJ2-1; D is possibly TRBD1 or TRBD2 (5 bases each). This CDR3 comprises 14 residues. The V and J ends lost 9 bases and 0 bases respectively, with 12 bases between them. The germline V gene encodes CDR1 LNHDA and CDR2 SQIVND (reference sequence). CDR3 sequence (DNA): TGTGCCAGCGACCCAGGGAGCTCCTACAATGAGCAGTTCTTC. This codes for CASDPGSSYNEQFF.

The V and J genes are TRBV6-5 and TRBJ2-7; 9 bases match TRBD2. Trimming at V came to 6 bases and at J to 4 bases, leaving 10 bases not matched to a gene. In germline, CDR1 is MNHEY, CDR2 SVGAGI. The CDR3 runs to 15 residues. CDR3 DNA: TGTGCCAGCAGGAGATCCCTAGCGGGACCTTACGAGCAGTACTTC. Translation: CASRRSLAGPYEQYF.

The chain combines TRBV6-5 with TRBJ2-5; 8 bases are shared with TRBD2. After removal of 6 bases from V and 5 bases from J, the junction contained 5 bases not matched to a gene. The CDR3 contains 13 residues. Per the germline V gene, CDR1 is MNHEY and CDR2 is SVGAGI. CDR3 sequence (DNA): TGTGCCAGCAGCCCCAGCGGGGGCGAGACCCAGTACTTC. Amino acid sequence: CASSPSGGETQYF.